Below, 30 T cell receptor beta chains from the same sample are listed, as sequenced in a study of CD8+CD57+ T cells in acquired aplastic anemia. Profiling that covered TCR beta VDJ and CDR3 relied on genomic DNA as its template. TCRdb re-called the reads with MiXCR, one entry per CDR3 protein. The sample records approximately 160,000 distinct CDR3 sequences, around 45% being singletons. The sample comprised sorted CD4+, CD8+, or CD8+CD57+ T cells (not recorded which) from PBMCs. These receptors were collected from a human donor in good health.

This clonotype came up many times. The CDR3: CASSVPTGTFSTDTQYF. The CDR3 DNA follows: TGTGCCAGCAGCGTCCCAACCGGGACCTTTAGCACAGATACGCAGTATTTT. The chain joins TRBV9 to TRBJ2-3; TRBD1 or TRBD2 may be the D gene (5 bases each). The germline CDR1 and CDR2 sequences are SGDLS and YYNGEE. V dropped 2 bases and J dropped 0 bases, with 16 bases sitting between them. This CDR3 is built from 17 residues.

This sequence joins TRBV5-1 and TRBJ2-5, with D perhaps matching TRBD2 (5 bases). Germline-derived CDR1 and CDR2 are SGHRS and YFSETQ. The CDR3 totals 13 residues. V dropped 4 bases and J dropped 5 bases, with 12 bases sitting between them. The CDR3 coding sequence is TGCGCCAGCAGCCCCGCGGGTGGGGAGACCCAGTACTTC. It is translated as CASSPAGGETQYF.

The J gene is TRBJ2-1, the V gene TRBV15; D is unclear. Trimming took off 4 bases at V and 4 bases at J, with 14 bases between the two ends. The V gene's germline CDR1 is LNHNV and CDR2 YYDKDF (reference sequence). The CDR3 runs 15 residues. This CDR3 reads CATSTTGPRYNEQFF. The CDR3, as DNA: TGTGCCACCAGCACGACCGGCCCTCGGTACAATGAGCAGTTCTTC.

The rearrangement links TRBV6-5 to TRBJ2-7; D might be TRBD1 (6 bases). The CDR3 contains 14 residues. Trimming shortened V by 2 bases and J by 9 bases, and 17 bases separated the two germline ends. The V gene's germline CDR1 is MNHEY and CDR2 SVGAGI. The CDR3 region is CASSYLSGTWGQYF. CDR3 nucleotide sequence: TGTGCCAGCAGTTACCTGTCCGGGACATGGGGGCAGTACTTC.

J is TRBJ2-5 and V is TRBV2, with D perhaps matching TRBD1 (5 bases). Trimming removed 4 bases from V and 4 bases from J, with 10 bases in between. CDR3 length: 13 residues. CDR1 is SNHLY and CDR2 is FYNNEI in the germline V gene. As DNA, the CDR3 is TGTGCCAGCAGTGTTTGGCAGGGAGAGACCCAGTACTTC. Translation: CASSVWQGETQYF.

The chain uses TRBV11-2 and TRBJ2-2; weak D call: TRBD2 (5 bases). CDR1 is SGHAT and CDR2 is FQNNGV in the germline V gene. Trimming stripped 1 base from V and 4 bases from J, with 13 bases between. The CDR3 length is 16 residues. CDR3 sequence reads: CASSLVAGDSTGELFF. DNA for the CDR3: TGTGCCAGCAGCTTAGTAGCCGGGGATAGCACCGGGGAGCTGTTTTTT.

On this clonotype: The junction shows a germline mismatch at one end, possibly a read error. The CDR3: CAGSRDSNTESFF. The CDR3 bases are TGTGCCGGCAGCCGGGACTCCAACACTGAATCTTTCTTT. This chain links TRBV7-3 with TRBJ1-1, with a weak D call TRBD1 (5 bases). The CDR3 spans 13 residues. Germline CDR1 and CDR2: SGHTA and FQGTGA.

J is TRBJ2-5 and V is TRBV6-5; 10 positions agree with TRBD2. The CDR3 covers 16 residues. Germline assignment: CDR1 MNHEY and CDR2 SVGAGI. V shed 3 bases, J shed 5 bases, and the junction held 9 bases outside the gene matches. The DNA of the CDR3 is TGTGCCAGCAGTTATGGGCAACTAGCGGGAAGGGAGACCCAGTACTTC. Encoded protein: CASSYGQLAGRETQYF.

The chain uses TRBV2 and TRBJ1-1, with D possibly TRBD1 on 5 matching bases. The V gene's germline CDR1 is SNHLY and CDR2 FYNNEI. The length of the CDR3 is 15 residues. V was clipped by 2 bases and J by 1 base, with 11 bases between them. CDR3 coding DNA: TGTGCCAGCAGTGAAACGGGACGGCAGAACACTGAAGCTTTCTTT. It yields the protein CASSETGRQNTEAFF.

V gene TRBV7-8 combines with J gene TRBJ1-2; no clear D gene. Per germline, CDR1 SGHVS and CDR2 FQNEAQ. This CDR3 has 13 residues. V gave up 1 base and J gave up 5 bases, with 8 bases separating them. The CDR3 nucleotides read TGTGCCAGCAGCTTAGACAGAAAGTATGGCTACACCTTC. The encoded protein is CASSLDRKYGYTF.

This clonotype was seen a handful of times. The chain combines TRBV25-1 with TRBJ1-2, with D hard to call. The germline gives CDR1 MGHDK, CDR2 SYGVNS. The CDR3 covers 14 residues. V lost 4 bases and J lost 2, with 11 bases in between. CDR3 residues: CASSALITNYGYTF. The CDR3 bases are TGTGCCAGCAGTGCGCTTATTACAAACTATGGCTACACCTTC.

This clonotype was picked up one time. The V gene is TRBV19, the J gene TRBJ1-2, with a tentative D call TRBD1 (6 bases). Germline CDR1 and CDR2: LNHDA and SQIVND (reference sequence). CDR3 length: 14 residues. V was clipped by 9 bases and J by 6 bases, with 20 bases between them. Here the CDR3 reads CASNSGTPTNGYTF. CDR3 nucleotide sequence: TGTGCCAGCAACTCCGGGACACCAACGAATGGCTACACCTTC.

This clonotype was seen ten or more times. The chain has TRBV2 and TRBJ2-1, with TRBD2 identical over 7 bases. The CDR3 spans 15 residues. Germline CDR1 SNHLY, CDR2 FYNNEI. V lost 6 bases to trimming and J lost 0 bases; unmatched junction nucleotides: 5. The CDR3 here is CASRRGDSSYNEQFF. In DNA, the CDR3 is TGTGCCAGCAGACGGGGGGATAGCTCCTACAATGAGCAGTTCTTC. The full variable domain, in which reference TRBV2 and TRBJ2-1 provide the parts outside the CDR3, is EPEVTQTPSHQVTQMGQEVILRCVPISNHLYFYWYRQILGQKVEFLVSFYNNEISEKSEIFDDQFSVERPDGSNFTLKIRSTKLEDSAMYFCASRRGDSSYNEQFFGPGTRLTVL.

The CDR3 here is CASSLVGRSQETQYF. The CDR3, as DNA: TGCGCCAGCAGCTTGGTAGGCCGCTCTCAAGAGACCCAGTACTTC. This chain links TRBV5-1 with TRBJ2-5; D remains unclear. This CDR3 has 15 residues. Germline V gene data show CDR1 as SGHRS and CDR2 as YFSETQ. Trimming took off 0 bases at V and 2 bases at J, with 11 bases between the two ends.

The chain uses TRBV7-3 and TRBJ2-7; D remains unclear. The CDR3 spans 13 residues. The V gene lost 5 bases and the J gene lost 4 bases, with 12 bases spanning the gap. CDR1 is SGHTA and CDR2 is FQGTGA in the germline V gene. CDR3 nucleotides: TGTGCCAGCAGCCCCCAAGGTGGGTACGAGCAGTACTTC. The encoded protein is CASSPQGGYEQYF.

The V gene is TRBV7-9, the J gene TRBJ2-1; D is tentatively TRBD1 or TRBD2 (5 bases each). V dropped 2 bases and J dropped 8 bases, with 10 bases sitting between them. This CDR3 spans 13 amino acids. Germline V gene data show CDR1 as SEHNR and CDR2 as FQNEAQ (reference sequence). CDR3 nucleotide sequence: TGTGCCAGCAGCTTACCAGGGACCGATGAGCAGTTCTTC. This sequence encodes CASSLPGTDEQFF.

The chain recombines TRBV2 with TRBJ1-1, with 10 bases fitting TRBD1. Unmatched junction bases numbered 4, after V lost 3 bases and J lost 3 bases. Looked up from germline, CDR1 is SNHLY and CDR2 is FYNNEI. This CDR3 region has 15 residues. CDR3 sequence reads: CASSDDRGRDTEAFF. Here the CDR3 DNA reads TGTGCCAGCAGTGATGACAGGGGGCGCGACACTGAAGCTTTCTTT.

The gene calls are TRBV7-6 and TRBJ2-5, with 7 positions matching TRBD2. Germline lookup yields CDR1 SGHVS and CDR2 FNYEAQ. This CDR3 comprises 12 residues. The trim removed 3 bases at V and 5 bases at J, leaving 0 bases unmatched. The chain's CDR3 is CASSFSGETQYF. CDR3 nucleotides: TGTGCCAGCAGCTTTAGCGGGGAGACCCAGTACTTC.

This clonotype was counted many times. The CDR3 region has the DNA TGTGCCAGCAGCCGGGACAGGGCCAGGGTGGATGAGCAGTTCTTC. It is translated as CASSRDRARVDEQFF. This chain uses TRBV12-3 or TRBV12-4 with TRBJ2-1; TRBD1 matches at 9 bases. The trim removed 6 bases at V and 8 bases at J, leaving 11 bases unmatched. The CDR3 loop spans 15 amino acids.

DNA for the CDR3: TGTGCCAGCAGTTCAGTCATGAACACTGAAGCTTTCTTT. It yields the protein CASSSVMNTEAFF. This chain uses TRBV27 with TRBJ1-1; D unclear. V was clipped by 4 bases and J by 0 bases, with 6 bases between them. The germline gives CDR1 MNHEY, CDR2 SMNVEV (reference sequence). This CDR3 contains 13 residues.

CDR3: CASPMGTTSYEQFF. CDR3 nucleotides: TGTGCCAGCCCTATGGGGACAACATCTTATGAGCAGTTCTTC. The genes are TRBV19 and TRBJ2-1, with D possibly being TRBD1 (6 bases). Germline V CDR1 and CDR2: LNHDA, SQIVND (reference sequence). Trimming took 9 bases from V and 8 from J, leaving 20 bases between them. CDR3 length: 14 amino acids.

This rearrangement joins TRBV20-1 to TRBJ1-1; a weak D match, TRBD1 (6 bases). The V gene lost 1 base and the J gene lost 3 bases, with 18 bases spanning the gap. Germline V CDR1 and CDR2: DFQATT, SNEGSKA (reference sequence). CDR3 length: 16 residues. Here the CDR3 DNA reads TGCAGTGCTAGAGGCGAGCGGGGGGGCTCGTACACTGAAGCTTTCTTT. This sequence encodes CSARGERGGSYTEAFF.

There are a few counts of this clonotype. This sequence joins TRBV20-1 and TRBJ2-5, with a possible D match to TRBD2 (6 bases). Germline CDR1 DFQATT, CDR2 SNEGSKA (reference sequence). Trimming removed 3 bases from V and 5 bases from J, with 10 bases in between. The length of the CDR3 is 12 residues. CDR3 region: CSASRLGETQYF. Written as DNA, the CDR3 is TGCAGTGCTAGTCGACTAGGGGAGACCCAGTACTTC.

The chain recombines TRBV19 with TRBJ2-7; 10 positions match TRBD2. The V gene's germline CDR1 is LNHDA and CDR2 SQIVND (reference sequence). The CDR3 covers 14 residues. V dropped 3 bases and J dropped 5; count of bases not matched to a gene: 4. This CDR3 is CASSISSGSHEQYF. The CDR3 DNA reads TGTGCCAGTAGTATCTCTAGCGGGAGTCACGAGCAGTACTTC.

The table lists this clonotype with many counts. This may come from a read error, since a much larger clone is one base off. V is TRBV15 and J is TRBJ2-7, with D perhaps matching TRBD1 (5 bases). Germline V gene lookup returns CDR1 LNHNV and CDR2 YYDKDF (reference sequence). This CDR3 spans 11 amino acids. The CDR3 DNA sequence: TGTGTCACCAGCAGGGACTACGAGCAGTACTTC. This translates into CVTSRDYEQYF.

The gene calls are TRBV2 and TRBJ1-5; D is unclear. The CDR3 consists of 14 residues. Germline lookup yields CDR1 SNHLY and CDR2 FYNNEI. Trimming pared 4 bases from V and 4 bases from J, leaving 11 bases between. DNA for the CDR3: TGTGCCAGCAGTGTCTCGGGGAATAATCAGCCCCAGCATTTT. Its protein product is CASSVSGNNQPQHF.

This clonotype occurred many times. The rearrangement uses TRBV5-5 and TRBJ2-2, with 10 nucleotides matching TRBD1. J gave up 0 bases and V 4 bases, and 3 bases lay outside the gene matches. Germline CDR1 and CDR2: SGHKS and YYEKEE (reference sequence). The CDR3 is 16 residues long. Here the CDR3 reads CASSLGQGANTGELFF. The CDR3 DNA follows: TGTGCCAGCAGCCTAGGACAGGGGGCGAACACCGGGGAGCTGTTTTTT. Variable domain in full (rest from reference TRBV5-5 and TRBJ2-2): DAGVTQSPTHLIKTRGQQVTLRCSPISGHKSVSWYQQVLGQGPQFIFQYYEKEERGRGNFPDRFSARQFPNYSSELNVNALLLGDSALYLCASSLGQGANTGELFFGEGSRLTVL.

This clonotype occurred many times. The chain recombines TRBV2 with TRBJ1-4, with 7 bases lining up with TRBD1. This CDR3 is 15 amino acids long. CDR1 and CDR2 from the germline V gene are SNHLY and FYNNEI. V shed 4 bases, J shed 8 bases, and the junction held 10 bases outside the gene matches. The CDR3 DNA sequence: TGTGCCAGCAGTGCGGTCGACAGGGTGTCGGAAAAACTGTTTTTT. Translated, it gives CASSAVDRVSEKLFF.

The chain links TRBV9 to TRBJ2-1; 8 positions agree with TRBD1. Per germline, CDR1 SGDLS and CDR2 YYNGEE. The length of the CDR3 is 14 residues. V lost 4 bases and J lost 5; bases outside the gene matches: 5. The CDR3 sequence is CASSLGQGDNEQFF. CDR3 DNA sequence: TGTGCCAGCAGCCTAGGACAGGGAGACAATGAGCAGTTCTTC. The whole variable domain, remainder taken from reference TRBV9 and TRBJ2-1, is DSGVTQTPKHLITATGQRVTLRCSPRSGDLSVYWYQQSLDQGLQFLIQYYNGEERAKGNILERFSAQQFPDLHSELNLSSLELGDSALYFCASSLGQGDNEQFFGPGTRLTVL.

For this clonotype: It may be a read error: a sequence one base away is much more abundant. This rearrangement joins TRBV7-2 to TRBJ1-4, with D maybe TRBD1 (6 bases). CDR3 length equals 14 residues. Germline CDR1 reads SGHTA; CDR2 reads FQGNSA. CDR3 nucleotide sequence: TGTGCCAGCAGCCAAGACCCTAGGGGGGAAAAACCGTTTTTT. Translation gives CASSQDPRGEKPFF.